The 23 T cell receptor beta chains below all came from one sample that was sequenced in a study of shared clonotypes between healthy human individuals. Measured with immunoSEQ multiplex PCR; TCRdb has only the in-frame clones, and not every one. The sample records about 1.1 million clones, around 78% being singletons. The sequenced material came from memory CD4+ T cells from PBMCs. The subset was: CD45RA-negative fraction. The receptors were sampled from a man aged 18-30 years in good health. Some clones in this sample may be carry-over from other donors' samples.

The gene calls are TRBV4-2 and TRBJ2-2; 7 nucleotides match TRBD2. This CDR3 region has 18 residues. J lost 0 bases, V lost 1 base, and 8 bases had no gene match. Germline V CDR1 and CDR2: LGHNA, YNFKEQ. CDR3: CASSQALLALTNTGELFF. The CDR3 coding sequence is TGTGCCAGCAGCCAAGCTCTACTAGCGCTTACGAACACCGGGGAGCTGTTTTTT.

On this clone: Within the sample, other DNA sequences also encode this same CDR3. The chain couples TRBV9 to TRBJ2-2; D call uncertain. CDR3 length equals 13 residues. V lost 0 bases and J lost 5, with 5 bases in between. CDR1 is SGDLS and CDR2 is YYNGEE in the germline V gene. The CDR3 DNA sequence: TGTGCCAGCAGCGTAGTGGGGACCGGGGAGCTGTTTTTT. Its translation is CASSVVGTGELFF.

V and J are TRBV5-4 and TRBJ2-1; the D gene could be TRBD1 or TRBD2 (5 bases each). Germline V gene lookup returns CDR1 SGHNT and CDR2 YYREEE (reference sequence). Between the trimmed V and J ends, which lost 2 bases and 2 bases, there was a span of 11 bases. This CDR3 comprises 15 residues. The CDR3 loop is CASSLGATTYNEQFF. DNA of the CDR3: TGTGCCAGCAGCTTAGGGGCGACTACCTACAATGAGCAGTTCTTC.

Comment on this clone: This sample includes further DNA sequences coding for the same CDR3. This chain joins TRBV7-9 and TRBJ2-3; 10 bases align to TRBD2. Per germline, CDR1 SEHNR and CDR2 FQNEAQ (reference sequence). This CDR3 has 16 residues. V gave up 4 bases and J gave up 3 bases; unmatched junction bases: 7. Written as DNA, the CDR3 is TGTGCCAGCAGCTCAATAGCGGGAGGCCCGACAGATACGCAGTATTTT. Translation: CASSSIAGGPTDTQYF.

The chain has TRBV6-6 and TRBJ2-1; D call uncertain. This CDR3 has 13 amino acids. Germline CDR1 is MNHNY and CDR2 is SVGAGI (reference sequence). V lost 10 bases and J lost 7, with 17 bases in between. CDR3 loop: CAIPGPLGNEQFF. The DNA of the CDR3 is TGTGCCATTCCTGGTCCTCTGGGGAATGAGCAGTTCTTC.

J is TRBJ2-7 and V is TRBV20-1, with TRBD1 matching over 7 bases. Germline lookup yields CDR1 DFQATT and CDR2 SNEGSKA (reference sequence). The V and J ends lost 6 bases and 5 bases, in that order; junction bases with no gene match: 4. CDR3 size: 11 residues. DNA for the CDR3: TGCAGTGCCGGGACAGTCCACGAGCAGTACTTC. Encoded protein: CSAGTVHEQYF.

This CDR3 is CASSERWRGAFF. As DNA, the CDR3 is TGTGCCAGCAGTGAGCGGTGGAGGGGAGCTTTCTTT. The gene calls are TRBV2 and TRBJ1-1; TRBD1 might be the D (5 bases). The CDR3 has 12 residues. In germline, CDR1 is SNHLY, CDR2 FYNNEI. Trimming shortened V by 3 bases and J by 10 bases, and 12 bases separated the two germline ends.

The chain combines TRBV6-1 with TRBJ2-1, with 13 positions matching TRBD2. Germline V gene sequence: CDR1 MNHNS, CDR2 SASEGT. The CDR3 has 18 residues. V dropped 2 bases and J dropped 7; count of bases not matched to a gene: 11. The CDR3 sequence: CASSERSARLAGGNEQFF. The CDR3, as DNA: TGTGCCAGCAGTGAACGATCCGCACGACTAGCGGGAGGTAATGAGCAGTTCTTC.

This clone was seen just once. The V gene is TRBV9, the J gene TRBJ2-7, with D perhaps matching TRBD1 or TRBD2 (5 bases each). Germline loops: CDR1 SGDLS, CDR2 YYNGEE. The CDR3 has 15 residues. V lost 4 bases and J lost 4, with 18 bases in between. The CDR3 loop reads CASSTKGDPLYEQYF. The CDR3 DNA reads as TGTGCCAGCAGCACCAAAGGGGACCCCTTGTACGAGCAGTACTTC.

The rearrangement uses TRBV7-7 and TRBJ2-3; D unresolved. The CDR3 loop spans 15 amino acids. The germline CDR1 and CDR2 sequences are SSHAT and FNYEAQ (reference sequence). Between the trimmed V and J ends, which lost 5 bases and 1 base, there was a span of 13 bases. The CDR3 protein is CASSPSVIGTDTQYF. CDR3 DNA sequence: TGTGCCAGCAGCCCCTCGGTCATTGGCACAGATACGCAGTATTTT.

The rearrangement links TRBV5-1 to TRBJ2-3; D is undetermined. Trimming stripped 2 bases from V and 3 bases from J, with 10 bases between. Germline loops: CDR1 SGHRS, CDR2 YFSETQ. This CDR3 comprises 14 residues. The CDR3 loop is CASSFGPQTDTQYF. The CDR3 nucleotides are TGCGCCAGCAGCTTCGGCCCGCAAACAGATACGCAGTATTTT.

In DNA form, the CDR3 reads TGTGCCAGCAGCTTAGACAGGGGGGGCGAGCAGTACTTC. Translating it yields CASSLDRGGEQYF. This chain connects TRBV7-9 to TRBJ2-7; D may be TRBD1 (8 bases). CDR1 SEHNR and CDR2 FQNEAQ come from the germline V gene (reference sequence). The V and J ends lost 1 base and 6 bases respectively, with 10 bases between them. The length of the CDR3 is 13 residues.

This chain links TRBV5-1 with TRBJ1-1, with D possibly being TRBD1 (5 bases). V lost 4 bases and J 3 bases, leaving 13 bases between the germline ends. The CDR3 length is 14 residues. Germline CDR1 SGHRS, CDR2 YFSETQ. The CDR3 is CASSTGTADTEAFF. The CDR3 DNA reads as TGCGCCAGCAGCACCGGGACGGCGGACACTGAAGCTTTCTTT. The variable domain in full, with the rest retrieved from reference TRBV5-1 and TRBJ1-1, is KAGVTQTPRYLIKTRGQQVTLSCSPISGHRSVSWYQQTPGQGLQFLFEYFSETQRNKGNFPGRFSGRQFSNSRSEMNVSTLELGDSALYLCASSTGTADTEAFFGQGTRLTVV.

The CDR3 DNA is TGCGCCAGCAGCTTGTTTGGGAGGGAGAGCACAGATACGCAGTATTTT. Its translation: CASSLFGRESTDTQYF. This chain uses TRBV5-1 with TRBJ2-3; 7 bases are a match to TRBD2. CDR1 and CDR2 from the germline V gene are SGHRS and YFSETQ. V lost 1 base and J lost 0; bases outside the gene matches: 5. There are 16 residues in the CDR3.

CDR3 bases: TGTGCCTGGAGTATTAACACCAATGAGCAGTTCTTC. Translated, it gives CAWSINTNEQFF. V is TRBV30 and J is TRBJ2-1, with no clear D. Germline V gene sequence: CDR1 GTSNPN, CDR2 SVGIG (reference sequence). CDR3 length: 12 residues. The V and J ends lost 2 bases and 6 bases respectively, with 8 bases between them. The complete variable domain, with remaining parts taken from reference TRBV30 and TRBJ2-1, reads SQTIHQWPATLVQPVGSPLSLECTVEGTSNPNLYWYRQAAGRGLQLLFYSVGIGQISSEVPQNLSASRPQDRQFILSSKKLLLSDSGFYLCAWSINTNEQFFGPGTRLTVL.

The chain is built from TRBV18 and TRBJ2-2; unclear D gene. Germline V CDR1 and CDR2: KGHSH, LQKENI. The CDR3 spans 14 residues. The V end lost 4 bases, the J end lost 6 bases, and 12 bases lay between the germline ends. CDR3 bases: TGTGCCAGCTCACAAGACCTCGGTGCCGGGGAGCTGTTTTTT. The encoded protein is CASSQDLGAGELFF.

This clone was seen many times. The rearrangement joins TRBV6-5 to TRBJ1-1; D ambiguous. V was clipped by 2 bases and J by 5 bases, with 9 bases between them. This CDR3 has 13 amino acids. Germline CDR1 reads MNHEY; CDR2 reads SVGAGI. Here the CDR3 DNA reads TGTGCCAGCAGTTACAACGCGGAGACTGAAGCTTTCTTT. Translated: CASSYNAETEAFF.

The gene calls are TRBV11-2 and TRBJ2-5; D is uncertain. This CDR3 spans 14 amino acids. CDR1 is SGHAT and CDR2 is FQNNGV in the germline V gene. The V end was cut by 4 bases, the J end by 1 base, with 10 bases between. Written as DNA, the CDR3 is TGTGCCAGCAGCTCGTCGACCCCCCAAGAGACCCAGTACTTC. It specifies CASSSSTPQETQYF.

In this sample, this clone turned up once. The chain has TRBV2 and TRBJ1-5, with D possibly matching TRBD1 (6 bases). In germline, CDR1 is SNHLY, CDR2 FYNNEI. This CDR3 has 12 amino acids. V was shortened by 5 bases and J by 9 bases, with 11 bases between the two germline ends. The CDR3 DNA follows: TGTGCCAGCAGTACAGGGTTCAGGCCCCAGCATTTT. This encodes CASSTGFRPQHF. The full variable domain, rest sourced from reference TRBV2 and TRBJ1-5, is EPEVTQTPSHQVTQMGQEVILRCVPISNHLYFYWYRQILGQKVEFLVSFYNNEISEKSEIFDDQFSVERPDGSNFTLKIRSTKLEDSAMYFCASSTGFRPQHFGDGTRLSIL.

V usage is TRBV2 and J usage is TRBJ1-5; no firm D call. This CDR3 has 13 amino acids. The ends were cut back, 11 bases at V and 4 bases at J, with 15 bases in the middle. Germline CDR1 and CDR2: SNHLY and FYNNEI. CDR3 bases: TGTGCCGCCGCGACCGAAGCAAATCAGCCCCAGCATTTT. The encoded protein is CAAATEANQPQHF.

A note on this clone: Other DNA sequences in this sample translate to the same CDR3. The chain is built from TRBV6-5 and TRBJ2-5; D is undetermined. V was clipped by 0 bases and J by 7 bases, with 6 bases between them. The germline V gene has CDR1 MNHEY and CDR2 SVGAGI. CDR3 size: 12 residues. CDR3 sequence: CASSYSTGTQYF. The CDR3, as DNA: TGTGCCAGCAGTTACTCGACGGGGACCCAGTACTTC.

The V call is TRBV5-4, the J call TRBJ2-7; D may correspond to TRBD1 or TRBD2 (5 bases each). The V gene's germline CDR1 is SGHNT and CDR2 YYREEE (reference sequence). Trimming removed 3 bases from V and 5 bases from J, with 15 bases in between. The CDR3 totals 14 residues. CDR3 protein: CASSSRDRRNEQYF. The CDR3 region has the DNA TGTGCCAGCAGCTCCCGGGACCGGCGGAACGAGCAGTACTTC.

This chain uses TRBV5-1 with TRBJ2-6; D gene uncertain. The V end lost 5 bases, the J end lost 4 bases, and 13 bases lay between the germline ends. Germline loops: CDR1 SGHRS, CDR2 YFSETQ. The CDR3 length is 15 residues. The CDR3 loop reads CASSQVVVGANVLTF. Written as DNA, the CDR3 is TGCGCCAGCAGTCAAGTAGTGGTCGGGGCCAACGTCCTGACTTTC.